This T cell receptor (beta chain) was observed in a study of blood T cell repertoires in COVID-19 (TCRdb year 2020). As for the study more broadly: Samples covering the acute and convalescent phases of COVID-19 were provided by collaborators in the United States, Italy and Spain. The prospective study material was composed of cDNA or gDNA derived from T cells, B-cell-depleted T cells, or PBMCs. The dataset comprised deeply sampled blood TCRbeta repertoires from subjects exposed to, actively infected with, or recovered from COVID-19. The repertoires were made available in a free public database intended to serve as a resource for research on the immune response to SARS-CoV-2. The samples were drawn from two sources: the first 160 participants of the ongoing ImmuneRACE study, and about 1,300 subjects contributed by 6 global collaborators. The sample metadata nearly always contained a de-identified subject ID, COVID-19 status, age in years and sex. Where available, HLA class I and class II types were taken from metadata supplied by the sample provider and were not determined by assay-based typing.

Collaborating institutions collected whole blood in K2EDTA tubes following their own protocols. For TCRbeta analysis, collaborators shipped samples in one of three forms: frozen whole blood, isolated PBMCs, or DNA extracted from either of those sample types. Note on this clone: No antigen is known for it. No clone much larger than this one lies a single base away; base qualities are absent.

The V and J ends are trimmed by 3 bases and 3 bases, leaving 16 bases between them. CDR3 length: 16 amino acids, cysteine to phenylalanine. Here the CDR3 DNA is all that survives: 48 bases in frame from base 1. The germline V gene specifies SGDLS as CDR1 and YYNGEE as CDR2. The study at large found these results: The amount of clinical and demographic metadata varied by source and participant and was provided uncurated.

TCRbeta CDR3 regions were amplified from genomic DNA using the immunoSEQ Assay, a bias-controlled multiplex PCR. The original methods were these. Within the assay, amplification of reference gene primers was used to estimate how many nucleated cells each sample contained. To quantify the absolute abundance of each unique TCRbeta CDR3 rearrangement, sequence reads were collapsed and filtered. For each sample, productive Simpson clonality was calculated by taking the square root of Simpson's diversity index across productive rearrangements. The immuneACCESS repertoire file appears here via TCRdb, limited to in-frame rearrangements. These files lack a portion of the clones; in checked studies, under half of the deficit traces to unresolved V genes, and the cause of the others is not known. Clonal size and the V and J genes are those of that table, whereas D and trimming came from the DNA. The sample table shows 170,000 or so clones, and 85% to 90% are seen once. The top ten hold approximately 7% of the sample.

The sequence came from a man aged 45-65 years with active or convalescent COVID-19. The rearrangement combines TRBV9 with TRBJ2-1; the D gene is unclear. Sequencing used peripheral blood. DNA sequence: TGTGCCAGCAGCGGGCTACCGACGGAGTACTACAATGAGCAGTTCTTC. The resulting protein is CASSGLPTEYYNEQFF.